This T cell receptor (beta chain) came from a study of post-analysis software for immune sequencing data. General study findings and limits: A handful of TRBV segments were more frequent in patients than controls; TRBV5-6, TRBV5-1 and TRBV20-1 belonged to this group.

Of note for this clonotype: Its antigen is still unknown.

The authors incorporated unique molecular identifiers into the TCR beta cDNA libraries. A single record per CDR3 protein comes from TCRdb applying MiXCR to the PCR reads. The data contain roughly 800,000 distinct CDR3 sequences, about 32% of them singletons. This CDR3 is built from 13 residues. Germline V lookup: CDR1 SQVTM, CDR2 ANQGSEA. Trimming removed 3 bases from V and 1 base from J, with 8 bases in between. Sequenced: blood. The source is a girl under 18 with multiple sclerosis. This chain links TRBV29-1 with TRBJ2-3; D remains ambiguous. The CDR3, as DNA: TGCAGCGTTGATGACGCCGGCACAGATACGCAGTATTTT. Translation: CSVDDAGTDTQYF.